One and the same sample provided the 32 T cell receptor beta chains below, sequenced in a study of shared T cell receptors in the human thymus. Data came from immunoSEQ multiplex PCR; TCRdb stores just in-frame clones and leaves some out. The sample has 640,000 or so clones; more than 70% are singletons. This same sample was also part of a study on human thymus T cells.

Material: thymocytes. Receptors originate from a boy younger than two with a congenital heart defect.

Note on this clone: At the DNA level, this CDR3 is encoded by other sequences in the same sample as well. The chain uses TRBV5-1 and TRBJ1-1; 7 positions agree with TRBD1. The V segment lost 2 bases and the J segment 4 bases; nucleotides outside the gene matches: 8. This CDR3 contains 15 residues. The germline V gene has CDR1 SGHRS and CDR2 YFSETQ. CDR3 sequence reads: CASSFYRGLGTEAFF. The CDR3 bases are TGCGCCAGCAGCTTCTACAGGGGACTGGGCACTGAAGCTTTCTTT.

This chain connects TRBV20-1 to TRBJ2-7; TRBD1 might be the D (5 bases). Germline V gene sequence: CDR1 DFQATT, CDR2 SNEGSKA (reference sequence). The CDR3 consists of 11 residues. Trimming stripped 1 base from V and 6 bases from J, with 7 bases between. The CDR3 sequence: CSARVRAEQYF. Written as DNA, the CDR3 is TGCAGTGCTAGAGTCAGGGCCGAGCAGTACTTC.

The gene calls are TRBV28 and TRBJ1-2, with TRBD1 matching over 8 bases. The CDR3 is made up of 16 amino acids. CDR1 and CDR2 (germline): MDHEN, SYDVKM. With V trimmed by 6 bases and J by 6 bases, 15 bases remained unmatched. In DNA, the CDR3 is TGTGCCAGCAGGGCCCGGGACAGGAATTCTTCGCATGGCTACACCTTC. The encoded protein is CASRARDRNSSHGYTF.

This chain's CDR3 is CASSDPHLVSAKNIQYF. The CDR3 DNA follows: TGTGCCAGCAGTGATCCCCATCTAGTAAGTGCCAAAAACATTCAGTACTTC. The chain combines TRBV6-1 with TRBJ2-4, with D unclear. The V gene lost 3 bases and the J gene lost 1 base, with 16 bases spanning the gap. From germline, CDR1 is MNHNS and CDR2 SASEGT. There are 17 residues in the CDR3.

In nucleotides, the CDR3 is TGTGCCAGCATGGGAGTGGAGACCCAGTACTTC. Protein: CASMGVETQYF. V and J are TRBV2 and TRBJ2-5; tentative D call: TRBD2 (5 bases). The CDR3 is made up of 11 amino acids. Germline CDR1 is SNHLY and CDR2 is FYNNEI. The V gene lost 7 bases and the J gene lost 5 bases, with 8 bases spanning the gap.

The V gene is TRBV28, the J gene TRBJ1-1, with 7 bases identical to TRBD1. Germline V gene data show CDR1 as MDHEN and CDR2 as SYDVKM. The V gene end was trimmed by 3 bases and the J gene end by 11 bases; junction bases not matched to a gene: 6. The CDR3 runs to 12 residues. The CDR3 sequence is CASSFPRGSAFF. The CDR3 bases are TGTGCCAGCAGTTTCCCCAGGGGGAGCGCTTTCTTT.

This sequence joins TRBV11-2 and TRBJ2-5; D might be TRBD2 (5 bases). Germline CDR1 SGHAT, CDR2 FQNNGV. This CDR3 comprises 16 residues. V gave up 5 bases and J gave up 3 bases, with 19 bases separating them. The CDR3 DNA reads as TGTGCCAGCAGCCCTCCGCCGGAGGATCACAAAGAGACCCAGTACTTC. It encodes CASSPPPEDHKETQYF.

The chain employs TRBV27 and TRBJ2-3, with D possibly matching TRBD1 (6 bases). The CDR3 loop spans 18 amino acids. Germline V gives CDR1 MNHEY, CDR2 SMNVEV (reference sequence). V was cut by 6 bases and J by 3 bases, with 25 bases left in between. This CDR3 is CASRPRQARVGETDTQYF. The CDR3 coding sequence is TGTGCCAGCAGGCCTAGACAGGCCAGGGTGGGGGAAACAGATACGCAGTATTTT.

This rearrangement joins TRBV4-3 to TRBJ2-4, with 12 bases lining up with TRBD2. Germline CDR1 LGHNA, CDR2 YSLEER. CDR3 length: 19 residues. V trimming: 1 base; J trimming: 1 base; junction bases outside the gene matches: 8. CDR3 loop: CASSQGLAGGPRAKNIQYF. CDR3 bases: TGCGCCAGCAGCCAAGGGCTAGCGGGAGGGCCACGGGCCAAAAACATTCAGTACTTC.

CDR3 residues: CASTVTGDSYEQYF. The CDR3 DNA is TGTGCCAGCACCGTAACCGGGGACTCCTACGAGCAGTACTTC. J is TRBJ2-7 and V is TRBV5-6, with TRBD2 as a possible D gene (5 bases). The CDR3 loop spans 14 amino acids. V was trimmed by 6 bases and J by 0 bases, leaving 13 bases between them. The germline V gene has CDR1 SGHDT and CDR2 YYEEEE.

CDR3 sequence: CASSVLGVGQETQYF. The CDR3 nucleotides are TGTGCCAGCAGCGTATTGGGAGTGGGGCAAGAGACCCAGTACTTC. The chain is built from TRBV9 and TRBJ2-5, with D perhaps matching TRBD2 (5 bases). The CDR3 spans 15 residues. Looked up from germline, CDR1 is SGDLS and CDR2 is YYNGEE. V was shortened by 1 base and J by 2 bases, with 12 bases between the two germline ends. The whole variable domain, remainder taken from reference TRBV9 and TRBJ2-5, is DSGVTQTPKHLITATGQRVTLRCSPRSGDLSVYWYQQSLDQGLQFLIQYYNGEERAKGNILERFSAQQFPDLHSELNLSSLELGDSALYFCASSVLGVGQETQYFGPGTRLLVL.

The sample holds one count of this clone. The genes are TRBV27 and TRBJ2-3, with 8 nucleotides matching TRBD2. Per germline, CDR1 MNHEY and CDR2 SMNVEV (reference sequence). The V and J ends lost 6 bases and 4 bases, in that order; junction bases with no gene match: 15. The CDR3 is 17 amino acids. CDR3 sequence (DNA): TGTGCCAGCAGACATTCCCGGGGACTAGGAACCTCAGATACGCAGTATTTT. Residues: CASRHSRGLGTSDTQYF.

The rearrangement joins TRBV10-3 to TRBJ2-7, with 10 bases aligning to TRBD1. This CDR3 has 14 residues. CDR1 and CDR2 from the germline V gene are ENHRY and SYGVKD. With 5 bases clipped from V and 2 bases from J, the junction kept 3 bases outside the gene matches. For the CDR3, the DNA is TGTGCCATCAGTAAGGACAGGGGGGCCTACGAGCAGTACTTC. This encodes CAISKDRGAYEQYF.

J is TRBJ2-7 and V is TRBV5-1, with D possibly TRBD1 on 6 matching bases. Trimming took off 0 bases at V and 2 bases at J, with 9 bases between the two ends. This CDR3 spans 14 amino acids. CDR1 is SGHRS and CDR2 is YFSETQ in the germline V gene. The CDR3, as DNA: TGCGCCAGCAGCTTGGGGACAGAAACCTACGAGCAGTACTTC. The encoded protein is CASSLGTETYEQYF.

The chain couples TRBV9 to TRBJ2-3; the D gene is possibly TRBD2 (5 bases). The CDR3 is 14 amino acids. The germline V and J ends were trimmed by 2 bases and 6 bases, with 13 bases remaining between them. Germline-derived CDR1 and CDR2 are SGDLS and YYNGEE. The CDR3 loop is CASSVRTSADTQYF. In DNA form, the CDR3 reads TGTGCCAGCAGCGTCCGCACTAGTGCTGATACGCAGTATTTT.

The chain has TRBV6-1 and TRBJ1-1; D ambiguous. CDR1 and CDR2 from the germline V gene are MNHNS and SASEGT. Trimming took 2 bases from V and 3 from J, leaving 13 bases between them. This CDR3 spans 15 amino acids. The CDR3 sequence is CASSEMMARDTEAFF. CDR3 nucleotides: TGTGCCAGCAGTGAAATGATGGCCCGGGACACTGAAGCTTTCTTT.

This clone was found once. J is TRBJ2-7 and V is TRBV9; 9 bases map to TRBD1. This CDR3 has 21 amino acids. Germline V gene lookup returns CDR1 SGDLS and CDR2 YYNGEE. V trimming: 4 bases; J trimming: 0 bases; junction bases outside the gene matches: 23. The CDR3 sequence is CASSPQGARGPHALSSYEQYF. The CDR3 nucleotides are TGTGCCAGCAGCCCACAGGGGGCGCGGGGCCCTCACGCTCTAAGCTCCTACGAGCAGTACTTC. Looking up the rest from reference TRBV9 and TRBJ2-7 gives the full variable domain: DSGVTQTPKHLITATGQRVTLRCSPRSGDLSVYWYQQSLDQGLQFLIQYYNGEERAKGNILERFSAQQFPDLHSELNLSSLELGDSALYFCASSPQGARGPHALSSYEQYFGPGTRLTVT.

The V call is TRBV11-3, the J call TRBJ2-7, with D perhaps matching TRBD1 (6 bases). The CDR3 runs to 14 residues. Trimming stripped 1 base from V and 2 bases from J, with 9 bases between. Germline CDR1 SGHNT, CDR2 YENEEA. For the CDR3, the DNA is TGTGCCAGCAGCTTAGCCGCAGGGGCCTACGAGCAGTACTTC. Encoded protein: CASSLAAGAYEQYF. The variable domain in full, completed from reference TRBV11-3 and TRBJ2-7, reads EAGVVQSPRYKIIEKKQPVAFWCNPISGHNTLYWYLQNLGQGPELLIRYENEEAVDDSQLPKDRFSAERLKGVDSTLKIQPAELGDSAVYLCASSLAAGAYEQYFGPGTRLTVT.

This chain connects TRBV25-1 to TRBJ1-4, with D perhaps matching TRBD1 (6 bases). CDR3 size: 17 residues. The V end was cut by 2 bases, the J end by 10 bases, with 23 bases between. Germline V gives CDR1 MGHDK, CDR2 SYGVNS. CDR3 nucleotide sequence: TGTGCCAGCAGTGAAGATAGGGACAAGCCCCTAGGGGGAAAACTGTTTTTT. Its translation: CASSEDRDKPLGGKLFF.

This clone was seen more than once but under ten times. V usage is TRBV18 and J usage is TRBJ1-3, with 7 bases fitting TRBD1. J gave up 0 bases and V 2 bases, and 7 bases lay outside the gene matches. The CDR3 sequence is 17 residues long. Germline CDR1 KGHSH, CDR2 LQKENI. This CDR3 reads CASSPSFDRASGNTIYF. The CDR3 nucleotides read TGTGCCAGCTCACCATCATTCGACAGGGCCTCTGGAAACACCATATATTTT.

The V gene is TRBV7-2, the J gene TRBJ2-7; no reliable D call. The CDR3 is made up of 14 amino acids. V was pared by 0 bases and J by 0 bases, with 6 bases between. Germline CDR1 and CDR2: SGHTA and FQGNSA. This CDR3 reads CASSLAYSSYEQYF. The CDR3 DNA reads TGTGCCAGCAGCTTAGCCTACAGCTCCTACGAGCAGTACTTC. Drawing the rest from reference TRBV7-2 and TRBJ2-7, the complete variable domain is GAGVSQSPSNKVTEKGKDVELRCDPISGHTALYWYRQSLGQGLEFLIYFQGNSAPDKSGLPSDRFSAERTGGSVSTLTIQRTQQEDSAVYLCASSLAYSSYEQYFGPGTRLTVT.

The gene calls are TRBV4-1 and TRBJ1-5; 7 positions agree with TRBD1. Germline CDR1 reads MGHRA; CDR2 reads YSYEKL. V trimming: 1 base; J trimming: 7 bases; junction bases outside the gene matches: 4. This CDR3 is built from 14 residues. CDR3: CASSQGQGKQPQHF. The CDR3 DNA reads as TGCGCCAGCAGCCAAGGACAGGGAAAACAGCCCCAGCATTTT.

V and J are TRBV7-9 and TRBJ2-7; tentatively, D is TRBD2 (6 bases). V was clipped by 1 base and J by 2 bases, with 12 bases between them. This CDR3 is 15 amino acids long. CDR1 and CDR2 from the germline V gene are SEHNR and FQNEAQ (reference sequence). Here the CDR3 DNA reads TGTGCCAGCAGCTTAGATTTGGGACTTACCTACGAGCAGTACTTC. Amino acids: CASSLDLGLTYEQYF.

The chain combines TRBV27 with TRBJ1-3; 7 bases are a match to TRBD1. Trimming removed 3 bases from V and 7 bases from J; junction bases left unmatched: 18. CDR1 MNHEY and CDR2 SMNVEV come from the germline V gene (reference sequence). The CDR3 runs to 18 residues. CDR3 sequence: CASSFSGQTDSPGNTIYF. The CDR3 bases are TGTGCCAGCAGTTTTTCGGGACAGACAGACTCGCCCGGGAACACCATATATTTT.

The rearrangement joins TRBV28 to TRBJ2-7, with D perhaps matching TRBD1 (5 bases). Between the trimmed V and J ends, which lost 2 bases and 1 base, there was a span of 6 bases. The CDR3 contains 13 residues. Germline V gives CDR1 MDHEN, CDR2 SYDVKM. CDR3 sequence (DNA): TGTGCCAGCAGTTTAAAGGGGTCCTACGAGCAGTACTTC. As protein: CASSLKGSYEQYF.

The chain has TRBV6-1 and TRBJ1-1, with D perhaps matching TRBD1 (6 bases). The germline V gene has CDR1 MNHNS and CDR2 SASEGT. The CDR3 has 13 amino acids. V lost 5 bases and J lost 5, with 12 bases in between. DNA for the CDR3: TGTGCCAGCAGTTATGGGGGCGGTACTGAAGCTTTCTTT. As protein: CASSYGGGTEAFF.

V is TRBV20-1 and J is TRBJ2-1, with D possibly matching TRBD1 (6 bases). Trimming removed 4 bases at V and 10 bases at J, with 8 bases between. The germline gives CDR1 DFQATT, CDR2 SNEGSKA (reference sequence). This CDR3 region has 10 residues. This chain's CDR3 is CSATGTEQFF. In DNA, the CDR3 is TGCAGTGCTACCGGGACAGAGCAGTTCTTC.

V and J are TRBV5-6 and TRBJ2-5; 8 positions agree with TRBD2. Looked up from germline, CDR1 is SGHDT and CDR2 is YYEEEE. The CDR3 is made up of 16 amino acids. V shed 4 bases and J 3 bases; nucleotides not matched to a gene: 11. The DNA of the CDR3 is TGTGCCAGCAGCACCCGGGGGGGTAAAAAGGAAGAGACCCAGTACTTC. It translates to CASSTRGGKKEETQYF.

The rearrangement links TRBV11-2 to TRBJ2-3; 13 bases map to TRBD2. The J segment lost 5 bases and the V segment lost 1 base, leaving 6 bases of the junction unmatched. The CDR3 has 17 residues. Germline CDR1 is SGHAT and CDR2 is FQNNGV. The CDR3 is CASSLGRTSGRGDTQYF. CDR3 DNA sequence: TGTGCCAGCAGCTTAGGTCGGACTAGCGGGAGAGGAGATACGCAGTATTTT. The full variable domain, rest sourced from reference TRBV11-2 and TRBJ2-3, is EAGVAQSPRYKIIEKRQSVAFWCNPISGHATLYWYQQILGQGPKLLIQFQNNGVVDDSQLPKDRFSAERLKGVDSTLKIQPAKLEDSAVYLCASSLGRTSGRGDTQYFGPGTRLTVL.

The chain carries TRBV7-9 and TRBJ2-7, with D tentatively TRBD2 (6 bases). Germline-derived CDR1 and CDR2 are SEHNR and FQNEAQ (reference sequence). V lost 5 bases, J lost 1 base, and 18 bases lay in between. The CDR3 is made up of 16 amino acids. For the CDR3, the DNA is TGTGCCAGCAGCCCACCTGCGGGGAGGAGTTCCTACGAGCAGTACTTC. It codes for CASSPPAGRSSYEQYF.

This chain links TRBV28 with TRBJ2-7; no reliable D call. Germline CDR1 and CDR2: MDHEN and SYDVKM. CDR3 length: 14 amino acids. Between the trimmed V and J ends, which lost 6 bases and 0 bases, there was a span of 12 bases. The CDR3, as DNA: TGTGCCAGCAGCCCAGGTTACAGCTCCTACGAGCAGTACTTC. Amino acid sequence: CASSPGYSSYEQYF.

The rearrangement uses TRBV14 and TRBJ1-2; 8 bases agree with TRBD1. Germline CDR1 is SGHDN and CDR2 is FVKESK. The CDR3 runs to 14 residues. Germline trimming cut 0 bases from V and 7 bases from J; bases unmatched to any gene: 4. As DNA, the CDR3 is TGTGCCAGCAGCCAAGAGGACAGGGCCATTGGCTACACCTTC. It translates to CASSQEDRAIGYTF. Full variable domain (rest looked up from reference TRBV14 and TRBJ1-2): EAGVTQFPSHSVIEKGQTVTLRCDPISGHDNLYWYRRVMGKEIKFLLHFVKESKQDESGMPNNRFLAERTGGTYSTLKVQPAELEDSGVYFCASSQEDRAIGYTFGSGTRLTVV.